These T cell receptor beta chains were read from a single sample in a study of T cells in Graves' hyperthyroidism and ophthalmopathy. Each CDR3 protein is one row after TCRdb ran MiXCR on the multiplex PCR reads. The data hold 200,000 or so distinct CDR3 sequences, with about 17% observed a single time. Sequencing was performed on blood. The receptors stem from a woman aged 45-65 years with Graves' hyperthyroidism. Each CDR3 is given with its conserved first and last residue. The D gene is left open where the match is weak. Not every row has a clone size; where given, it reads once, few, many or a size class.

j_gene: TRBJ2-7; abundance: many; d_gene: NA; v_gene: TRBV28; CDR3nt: TGTGCCAGCAGTTTGGTGGACTCGTACGAGCAGTACTTC; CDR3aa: CASSLVDSYEQYF
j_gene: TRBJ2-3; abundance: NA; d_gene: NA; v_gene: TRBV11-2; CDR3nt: TGTGCCAGCAGCAATATTGTCGCCCTGGGAGATACGCAGTATTTT; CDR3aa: CASSNIVALGDTQYF
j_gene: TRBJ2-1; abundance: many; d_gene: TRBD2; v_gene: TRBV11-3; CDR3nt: TGTGCCAGCACCTTCGAGAAGAGCGGGAGTCTGTTCTTC; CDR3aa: CASTFEKSGSLFF
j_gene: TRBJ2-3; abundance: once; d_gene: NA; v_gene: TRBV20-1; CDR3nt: TGCAGTGCTAGAGACCGCCGGGACACGAGCTCAGATACGCAGTATTTT; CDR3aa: CSARDRRDTSSDTQYF
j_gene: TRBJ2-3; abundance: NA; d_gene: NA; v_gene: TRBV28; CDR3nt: TGTGCCAGCAGCTTAGGTTCTCCAGATACGCAGTATTTT; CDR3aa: CASSLGSPDTQYF
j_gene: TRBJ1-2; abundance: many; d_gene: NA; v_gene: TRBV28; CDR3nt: TGTGCCAGCAGTTTGAATAGCTATGGCTACACCTTC; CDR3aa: CASSLNSYGYTF
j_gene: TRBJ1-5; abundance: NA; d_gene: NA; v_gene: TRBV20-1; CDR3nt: TGCAGTGCCACGCGGGAAAGCAATCAGCCCCAGCATTTT; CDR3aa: CSATRESNQPQHF
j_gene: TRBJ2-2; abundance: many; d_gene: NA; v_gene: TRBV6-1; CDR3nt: TGTGCCAGCAGGCGGACTAACGGGGAGCTGTTTTTT; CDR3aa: CASRRTNGELFF
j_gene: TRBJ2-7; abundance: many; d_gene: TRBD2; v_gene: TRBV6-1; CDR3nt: TGTGCCAGCGGTTATGCGGGAGGGACCTACGAGCAGTACTTC; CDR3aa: CASGYAGGTYEQYF
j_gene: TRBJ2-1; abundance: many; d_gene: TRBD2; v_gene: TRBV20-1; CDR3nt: TGCAGTGCCGCCACCTGGGGTAGCGGGAGGGCCGGCAATGAGCAGTTCTTC; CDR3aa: CSAATWGSGRAGNEQFF
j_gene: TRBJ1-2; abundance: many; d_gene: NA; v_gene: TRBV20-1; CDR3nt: TGCAGTGCCGGGGGGGGCACCAACTATGGCTACACCTTC; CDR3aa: CSAGGGTNYGYTF
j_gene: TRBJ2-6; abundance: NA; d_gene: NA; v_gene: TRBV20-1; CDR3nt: TGCAGTGCCAGACACTCTGGGGCCAACGTCCTGACTTTC; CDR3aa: CSARHSGANVLTF
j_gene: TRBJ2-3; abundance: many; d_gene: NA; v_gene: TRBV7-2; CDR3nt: TGTGCCAGCAGCTTACGAACAACGGGACTGTGGGTCACAGATACGCAGTATTTT; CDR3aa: CASSLRTTGLWVTDTQYF
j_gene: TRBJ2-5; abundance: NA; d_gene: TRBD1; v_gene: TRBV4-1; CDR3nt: TGCGCCAGCAGCATACAGGGGGCGAGGGAGACCCAGTACTTC; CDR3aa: CASSIQGARETQYF
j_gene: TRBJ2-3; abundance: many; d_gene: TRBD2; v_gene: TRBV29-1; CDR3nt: TGCAGCGTAAGACCGGGACTAGCGGGCCCAGATACGCAGTATTTT; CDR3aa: CSVRPGLAGPDTQYF
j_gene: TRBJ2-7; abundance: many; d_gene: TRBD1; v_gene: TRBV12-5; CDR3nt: TGTGCTAGTGCCCTACAGGGGCGCGAGCAGTACTTC; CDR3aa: CASALQGREQYF
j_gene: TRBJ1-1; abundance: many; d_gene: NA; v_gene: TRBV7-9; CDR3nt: TGTGCCAGCAGCCACGTCTTGAACGCTGAAGCTTTCTTT; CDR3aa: CASSHVLNAEAFF
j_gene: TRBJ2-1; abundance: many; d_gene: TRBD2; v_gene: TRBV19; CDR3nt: TGTGCCAGTAGTACGACTAGCGGGCGAAACAATGAGCAGTTCTTC; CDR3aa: CASSTTSGRNNEQFF
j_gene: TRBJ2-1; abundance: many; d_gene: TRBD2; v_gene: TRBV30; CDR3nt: TGTGCCTGGAGTGAAATTGCGGGAGTAGATGAGCAGTTCTTC; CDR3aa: CAWSEIAGVDEQFF
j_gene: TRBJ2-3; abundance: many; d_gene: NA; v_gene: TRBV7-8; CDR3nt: TGTGCCAGCAGCCTATCATCGGGGACTAGCACAGATACGCAGTATTTT; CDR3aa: CASSLSSGTSTDTQYF
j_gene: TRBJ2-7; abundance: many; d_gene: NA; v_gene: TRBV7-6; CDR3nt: TGTGCCAGCAGCCCCGATGGACCCTACGAGCAGTACTTC; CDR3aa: CASSPDGPYEQYF
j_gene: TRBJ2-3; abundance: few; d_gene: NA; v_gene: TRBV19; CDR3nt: TGTGCCAGTAGTAAGAGCCGATCTAGCACAGATACGCAGTATTTT; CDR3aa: CASSKSRSSTDTQYF
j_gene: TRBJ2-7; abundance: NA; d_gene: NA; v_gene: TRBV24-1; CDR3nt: TGTGCCACCAGTGATTCTAACCTTCCCGAGCAGTACTTC; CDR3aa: CATSDSNLPEQYF
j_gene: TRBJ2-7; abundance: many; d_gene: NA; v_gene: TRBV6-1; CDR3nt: TGTGCCAGCAGTGGGGAGGCCTACGAGCAGTACTTC; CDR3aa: CASSGEAYEQYF
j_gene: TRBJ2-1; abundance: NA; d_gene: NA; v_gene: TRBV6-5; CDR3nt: TGTGCCAGCAGTTACTCATTGGAGGTACTTGACATCTCCTACAATGAGCAGTTCTTC; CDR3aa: CASSYSLEVLDISYNEQFF
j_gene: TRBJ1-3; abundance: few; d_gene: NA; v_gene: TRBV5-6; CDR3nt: TGTGCCAGCAGCTTGGGGCCCCCTGAGAACACCATATATTTT; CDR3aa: CASSLGPPENTIYF
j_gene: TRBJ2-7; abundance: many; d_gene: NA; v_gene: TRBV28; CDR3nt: TGTGCCAGCAGTTGGGACACTTCAAGCTCCTACGAGCAGTACTTC; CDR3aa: CASSWDTSSSYEQYF
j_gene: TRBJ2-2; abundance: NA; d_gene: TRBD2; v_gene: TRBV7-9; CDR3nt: TGTGCCAGCAGCGGACGGACTAGCACCGGGGAGCTGTTTTTT; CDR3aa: CASSGRTSTGELFF
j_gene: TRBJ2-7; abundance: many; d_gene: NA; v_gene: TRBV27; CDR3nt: TGTGCCAGCAGCTTATCGGGCGATACCTACGAGCAGTACTTC; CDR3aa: CASSLSGDTYEQYF
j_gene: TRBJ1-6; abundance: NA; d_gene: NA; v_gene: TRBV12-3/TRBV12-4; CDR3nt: TGTGCCAGCAGTCCTCCGGCGGGAGGACCCCTCCACTTT; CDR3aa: CASSPPAGGPLHF
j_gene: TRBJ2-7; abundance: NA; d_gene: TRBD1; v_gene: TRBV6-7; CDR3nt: TGTGCCAGCAGAACCCGGGACAGGGGACTCTACGAGCAGTACTTC; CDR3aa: CASRTRDRGLYEQYF
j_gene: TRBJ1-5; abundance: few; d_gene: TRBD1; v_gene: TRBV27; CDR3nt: TGTGCCAGCAGTTTACGACAGGGACCCAATCAGCCCCAGCATTTT; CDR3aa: CASSLRQGPNQPQHF
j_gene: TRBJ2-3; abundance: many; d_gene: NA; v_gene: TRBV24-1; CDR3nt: TGTGCCACCAGTGATATCGTCCCCGGGGGCACAGATACGCAGTATTTT; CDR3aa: CATSDIVPGGTDTQYF
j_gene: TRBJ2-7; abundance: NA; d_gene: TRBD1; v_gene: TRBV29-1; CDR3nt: TGCAGCGTGCCGGCGTCCGGGACAGGAAAAGCCGAGCAGTACTTC; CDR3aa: CSVPASGTGKAEQYF
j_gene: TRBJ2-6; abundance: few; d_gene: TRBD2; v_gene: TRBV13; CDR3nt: TGTGCCAGCAGCACCGGGACTAGCTTCTCTGGGGCCAACGTCCTGACTTTC; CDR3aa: CASSTGTSFSGANVLTF
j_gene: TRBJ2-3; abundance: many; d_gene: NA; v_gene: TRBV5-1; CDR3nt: TGCGCCAGCGGTAGCACAGATACGCAGTATTTT; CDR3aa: CASGSTDTQYF
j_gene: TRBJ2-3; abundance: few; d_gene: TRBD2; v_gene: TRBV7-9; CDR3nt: TGTGCCAGCAGCTTAGACCTAGCGGGAGGGGAAGATACGCAGTATTTT; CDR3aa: CASSLDLAGGEDTQYF
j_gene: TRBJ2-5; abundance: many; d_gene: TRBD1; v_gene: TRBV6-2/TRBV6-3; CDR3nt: TGTGCCAGCAGTTATCTGACAGGGAATGAGTACTTC; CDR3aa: CASSYLTGNEYF
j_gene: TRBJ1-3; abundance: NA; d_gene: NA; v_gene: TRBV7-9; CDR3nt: TGTGCCAGCAGCCCTTTTGGGGGAAACACCATATATTTT; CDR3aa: CASSPFGGNTIYF
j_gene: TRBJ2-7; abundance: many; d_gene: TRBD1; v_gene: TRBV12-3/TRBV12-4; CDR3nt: TGTGCCAGCAGCCCGGACAGGGGGCTTATAAGCTACGAGCAGTACTTC; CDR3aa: CASSPDRGLISYEQYF